These T cell receptor beta chains were read from a single sample in a study of cytomegalovirus exposure and HLA in healthy donors. The assay was immunoSEQ multiplex PCR, and TCRdb's table has in-frame clones only and misses some. The sample lists about 180,000 clones, about 82% occurring once. The specimen sequenced was PBMCs. The receptors derive from a male donor in good health and CMV-seronegative. The CDR3 runs from the conserved cysteine through the conserved F or W. A D gene is named only where the DNA matches it firmly. A row's size may be missing; if present it is once, few, many or a size class.

>.|TRBJ1-5|TRBV23-1|TRBD1
TGCGCCAGCAGTCAATCGCCCACAGGGGGCTGCAATCAGCCCCAGCATTTT
CASSQSPTGGCNQPQHF
>.|TRBJ2-7|TRBV4-1|.
TGCGCCAGCAGCCAAGGATCGGACACGACCTACGAGCAGTACTTC
CASSQGSDTTYEQYF
>.|TRBJ2-6|TRBV15|.
TGTGCCACCAGCAGAGATCAGATCAGGGTGTTTGGGGCCAACGTCCTGACTTTC
CATSRDQIRVFGANVLTF
>.|TRBJ1-1|TRBV2|.
TGTGCCAGCAGTTCCCTGATAACACAGAACACTGAAGCTTTCTTT
CASSSLITQNTEAFF
>few|TRBJ2-5|TRBV19|TRBD2
TGTGCCAGTAGAGAGCGGGGGGTTCAAGAGACCCAGTACTTC
CASRERGVQETQYF
>.|TRBJ1-4|TRBV5-8|.
TGTGCCAGCGGGGGGTTGCCGGGTGAAAAACTGTTTTTT
CASGGLPGEKLFF
>.|TRBJ2-7|TRBV20-1|TRBD1
TGCAGTGCTCACCAGGGGGCCGAGCAGTACTTC
CSAHQGAEQYF
>.|TRBJ2-1|TRBV9|.
TGTGCCAGCAGCGTAGGAAACAGGGCTGGGGTTAGGGCCCTCTACAATGAGCAGTTCTTC
CASSVGNRAGVRALYNEQFF
>.|TRBJ2-7|TRBV29-1|.
TGCAGCGTTCAAGTTCCTTTAGGGGGGGTCGCCGAGCAGTACTTC
CSVQVPLGGVAEQYF
>.|TRBJ2-7|TRBV11-2|TRBD2
TGTGCCAGCAGGGGAGGGGCCTACGAGCAGTACTTC
CASRGGAYEQYF
>.|TRBJ2-2|TRBV27|TRBD2
TGTGCCAGCACCCGCCGGGGGGGCACCGGGGAGCTGTTTTTT
CASTRRGGTGELFF
>.|TRBJ2-1|TRBV5-1|TRBD2
TGCGCCAGCAGCTTGGATGCAACGGGGGGGTCGGACAATGAGCAGTTCTTC
CASSLDATGGSDNEQFF
>.|TRBJ1-1|TRBV7-3|TRBD1
TGTGCCAGCAGCTTAGTCGGAGACAGGGTGAACACTGAAGCTTTCTTT
CASSLVGDRVNTEAFF
>.|TRBJ2-5|TRBV9|.
TGTGCCAGCAGCGTAGGGATCTGGGGAGTCGAAGAGACCCAGTACTTC
CASSVGIWGVEETQYF
>few|TRBJ1-4|TRBV10-1|.
TGCGCCAGCAGTCAGACAGGTGGGGCTGCAACTAATGAAAAACTGTTTTTT
CASSQTGGAATNEKLFF
>.|TRBJ1-6|TRBV18|TRBD1
TGTGCCAGCTCACCCGGTCGGGACAGCTATTCACCCCTCCACTTT
CASSPGRDSYSPLHF
>.|TRBJ1-5|TRBV19|TRBD1
TGTGCCAGTAGTATAGGGGGACAGGGCAATCAGCCCCAGCATTTT
CASSIGGQGNQPQHF
>.|TRBJ2-5|TRBV2|.
TGTGCCAGCAGTGAACCCAGCGGACTTAATAAAGAGACCCAGTACTTC
CASSEPSGLNKETQYF
>.|TRBJ2-5|TRBV7-9|.
TGTGCCAGCAGCTTAGAGACTGAGACCCAGTACTTC
CASSLETETQYF
>.|TRBJ1-1|TRBV27|TRBD1
TGTGCCAGCAGTTTTGGGACAGGTTTGAACACTGAAGCTTTCTTT
CASSFGTGLNTEAFF
>.|TRBJ2-1|TRBV5-1|TRBD1
TGCGCCAGCAGAGGACAGGGGATTGATGAGCAGTTCTTC
CASRGQGIDEQFF
>.|TRBJ2-1|TRBV9|TRBD2
TGTGCCAGCAGCGTAGGTCTGGCTAGCGGGAGGCGCAGCTCCTACAATGAGCAGTTCTTC
CASSVGLASGRRSSYNEQFF
>few|TRBJ2-1|TRBV6-5|TRBD1
TGTGCCAGCAGTACTGACAGGGGCGATGAGCAGTTCTTC
CASSTDRGDEQFF
>.|TRBJ2-7|TRBV28|TRBD2
TGTGCCAGCAGCTGGGATTATAGCGGGAAGACCTACGAGCAGTACTTC
CASSWDYSGKTYEQYF
>.|TRBJ1-3|TRBV19|.
TGTGCCAGTAGTACTCACAGGACCCCTGGAAACACCATATATTTT
CASSTHRTPGNTIYF
>.|TRBJ1-6|TRBV9|TRBD1
TGTGCCAGCAGCAGCGGACAGGGTTATGGATCACCCCTCCACTTT
CASSSGQGYGSPLHF
>few|TRBJ2-7|TRBV4-3|TRBD1
TGCGCCAGCAGCCAGGACAGGGAAGTATGGTACGAGCAGTACTTC
CASSQDREVWYEQYF
>once|TRBJ2-7|TRBV5-1|.
TGCGCCAGCACGCCGGGGGTCACTAGCTCCTACGAGCAGTACTTC
CASTPGVTSSYEQYF
>.|TRBJ1-5|TRBV5-1|TRBD1
TGCGCCAGCAGCTCTACAGGGGGTCGCAATCAGCCCCAGCATTTT
CASSSTGGRNQPQHF
>.|TRBJ2-7|TRBV5-1|.
TGCGCCAGCAGCCGGGAGAGATACGAGCAGTACTTC
CASSRERYEQYF
>.|TRBJ2-7|TRBV4-1|TRBD2
TGCGCCAGCAGCCCGGGACTAGCGCACTACGAGCAGTACTTC
CASSPGLAHYEQYF
>.|TRBJ1-1|TRBV5-6|.
TGTGCCAGCAGCTTTCAAGGGGGACAAGCTTTCTTT
CASSFQGGQAFF
>once|TRBJ2-5|TRBV7-6|.
TGTGCCAGCAGCTTAGGCTCTAGGAATTACCAAGAGACCCAGTACTTC
CASSLGSRNYQETQYF
>.|TRBJ1-1|TRBV27|.
TGTGCCAGCAGCACAACAGGGTCGAACACTGAAGCTTTCTTT
CASSTTGSNTEAFF
>.|TRBJ2-7|TRBV2|.
TGTGCCAGCAGTGAAGCGCTTACAGGGTTCTACGAGCAGTACTTC
CASSEALTGFYEQYF
>.|TRBJ2-7|TRBV6-5|.
TGTGCCAGCAGTTTGACCCGGGAAACTTACGAGCAGTACTTC
CASSLTRETYEQYF
>.|TRBJ2-5|TRBV10-3|TRBD1
TGTGCCATCAGGACCGGGACAGAGTACCAAGAGACCCAGTACTTC
CAIRTGTEYQETQYF
>.|TRBJ2-2|TRBV5-1|TRBD1
TGCGCCAGCAGCTTGGAGACAGGGAGCGCCGGGGAGCTGTTTTTT
CASSLETGSAGELFF
>.|TRBJ2-2|TRBV4-2|.
TGTGCCAGCAGCCAAGAAGGGGCCCTTGCCGGGGAGCTGTTTTTT
CASSQEGALAGELFF
>.|TRBJ1-5|TRBV28|.
TGTGCCAGCAGAGATCGACAGGAGCAGCCCCAGCATTTT
CASRDRQEQPQHF
>.|TRBJ1-4|TRBV19|.
TGTGCCAGTAGGGAATGGAGGGCGACGGGGGAAAAACTGTTTTTT
CASREWRATGEKLFF
>few|TRBJ2-7|TRBV6-5|TRBD1
TGTGCCAGCATAAGGACAGGGTCCTACGAGCAGTACTTC
CASIRTGSYEQYF
>.|TRBJ1-2|TRBV29-1|TRBD1
TGCAGCGTTGAGTTCGACAGGGGGGTCCATGGCTACCCCTTC
CSVEFDRGVHGYPF
>few|TRBJ1-2|TRBV25-1|TRBD1
TGTGCCAGCAGTGAACCTGGGACAGGGGGTAACTATGGCTACACCTTC
CASSEPGTGGNYGYTF
>.|TRBJ2-7|TRBV27|TRBD2
TGTGCCAGCCAACCCACTAGCGGGGGGACGAACGAGCAGTACTTC
CASQPTSGGTNEQYF
>.|TRBJ2-7|TRBV9|.
TGTGCCAGCAGCGTAGGGGGGGACCCGACGTTCGAGCAGTACTTC
CASSVGGDPTFEQYF
>few|TRBJ1-4|TRBV6-1|.
TGTGCCAGCAGTGAAGGCTACGGCAGGGATAATGAAAAACTGTTTTTT
CASSEGYGRDNEKLFF